The next 30 T cell receptor beta chains were all read from a single sample in a study of neoadjuvant anti-PD-1 for oral cavity cancer. The table came from immunoSEQ multiplex PCR; TCRdb's copy has only in-frame clones and leaves some out. The sample holds approximately 13,000 clones, 60% to 75% seen once. As to time point: after neoadjuvant nivolumab, at surgical resection. The specimen was PBMCs, collected after nivolumab (anti-PD-1) treatment. The receptors derive from a person aged 40 to 85 with oral cavity squamous cell carcinoma.

V and J are TRBV25-1 and TRBJ1-2; 11 bases align to TRBD1. The CDR3 loop spans 17 amino acids. V shed 3 bases and J 4 bases; nucleotides not matched to a gene: 10. Looked up from germline, CDR1 is MGHDK and CDR2 is SYGVNS. The CDR3 sequence: CASSDVRTGGSSYGYTF. The CDR3 region has the DNA TGTGCCAGCAGTGACGTTAGGACAGGGGGCTCCTCCTATGGCTACACCTTC.

V is TRBV27 and J is TRBJ2-5, with 8 positions matching TRBD2. The germline CDR1 and CDR2 sequences are MNHEY and SMNVEV (reference sequence). The CDR3 is made up of 15 amino acids. V trimming: 5 bases; J trimming: 5 bases; junction bases outside the gene matches: 10. This chain's CDR3 is CASSPQTSARETQYF. CDR3 in DNA: TGTGCCAGCAGTCCGCAGACTAGCGCTAGGGAGACCCAGTACTTC.

The chain uses TRBV5-1 and TRBJ2-2; the match to TRBD2 covers 10 bases. J gave up 0 bases and V 5 bases, and 4 bases lay outside the gene matches. CDR1 and CDR2 from the germline V gene are SGHRS and YFSETQ. The CDR3 has 16 amino acids. The CDR3, as DNA: TGCGCCAGCAGACCCACTAGCGGGACGAACACCGGGGAGCTGTTTTTT. Translating gives CASRPTSGTNTGELFF.

This clone has just a few counts. This chain uses TRBV2 with TRBJ1-6; D is uncertain. Trimming took 7 bases from V and 5 from J, leaving 6 bases between them. Germline assignment: CDR1 SNHLY and CDR2 FYNNEI. The CDR3 consists of 12 residues. The CDR3 sequence is CASNGDNSPLHF. Here the CDR3 DNA reads TGTGCCAGCAACGGGGATAATTCACCCCTCCACTTT.

This clone appeared a few times. J is TRBJ1-3 and V is TRBV2, with unresolved D. The CDR3 has 14 amino acids. Per the germline V gene, CDR1 is SNHLY and CDR2 is FYNNEI. Trimming pared 10 bases from V and 4 bases from J, leaving 17 bases between. CDR3 nucleotide sequence: TGTGCCACGCGAAGTCCCGGAGGGGGAAACACCATATATTTT. Residues: CATRSPGGGNTIYF.

The chain uses TRBV2 and TRBJ2-2; the match to TRBD1 covers 10 bases. V was pared by 5 bases and J by 4 bases, with 4 bases of the junction left unmatched. Germline values: CDR1 SNHLY, CDR2 FYNNEI. The length of the CDR3 is 15 residues. The CDR3 DNA follows: TGTGCCAGCAGTCGGGACAGGGGCTTCACCGGGGAGCTGTTTTTT. Protein: CASSRDRGFTGELFF. The full variable domain, in which reference TRBV2 and TRBJ2-2 provide the parts outside the CDR3, is EPEVTQTPSHQVTQMGQEVILRCVPISNHLYFYWYRQILGQKVEFLVSFYNNEISEKSEIFDDQFSVERPDGSNFTLKIRSTKLEDSAMYFCASSRDRGFTGELFFGEGSRLTVL.

The J gene is TRBJ1-5, the V gene TRBV5-1; D perhaps matches TRBD1 (5 bases). Germline assignment: CDR1 SGHRS and CDR2 YFSETQ. CDR3 length: 15 residues. The V and J ends lost 1 base and 4 bases respectively, with 12 bases between them. The CDR3 DNA is TGCGCCAGCAGCTTGAGTTCAGGGCGGAATCAGCCCCAGCATTTT. This gives the protein CASSLSSGRNQPQHF.

This clone was observed a handful of times. This chain connects TRBV27 to TRBJ2-1; TRBD2 agrees at 7 bases. With 8 bases clipped from V and 2 bases from J, the junction kept 6 bases outside the gene matches. Germline lookup yields CDR1 MNHEY and CDR2 SMNVEV (reference sequence). The CDR3 consists of 14 residues. The CDR3 protein is CASGGDGTYNEQFF. DNA of the CDR3: TGTGCCAGCGGGGGGGACGGAACCTACAATGAGCAGTTCTTC.

This sequence joins TRBV6-1 and TRBJ1-1; 8 bases match TRBD1. The V gene end was trimmed by 3 bases and the J gene end by 1 base; junction bases not matched to a gene: 4. CDR3 length: 15 residues. Germline lookup yields CDR1 MNHNS and CDR2 SASEGT. The CDR3: CASSDIRGQNTEAFF. CDR3 DNA: TGTGCCAGCAGTGACATCAGGGGGCAGAACACTGAAGCTTTCTTT.

The chain is built from TRBV6-5 and TRBJ1-1; D might be TRBD1 (5 bases). This CDR3 spans 12 amino acids. From germline, CDR1 is MNHEY and CDR2 SVGAGI. Trimming pared 2 bases from V and 8 bases from J, leaving 9 bases between. CDR3 in DNA: TGTGCCAGCAGTTACGGGGGACCAGAAGCTTTCTTT. Its translation is CASSYGGPEAFF.

This chain connects TRBV7-2 to TRBJ1-5; D might be TRBD1 (6 bases). The CDR3 contains 17 residues. CDR1 and CDR2 from the germline V gene are SGHTA and FQGNSA. Trimming stripped 1 base from V and 6 bases from J, with 19 bases between. The CDR3 region has the DNA TGTGCCAGCAGCTTAGGGGGGGCACAGGGTGATCGTCAGCCCCAGCATTTT. Protein product: CASSLGGAQGDRQPQHF.

The rearrangement links TRBV6-5 to TRBJ1-1, with 7 bases identical to TRBD1. V shed 5 bases and J 8 bases; nucleotides not matched to a gene: 11. The CDR3 is 14 residues long. Germline V gives CDR1 MNHEY, CDR2 SVGAGI. The CDR3 bases are TGTGCCAGCAGTCAGACAGGGCCCGGGGTGGAAGCTTTCTTT. Its translation: CASSQTGPGVEAFF.

This chain connects TRBV19 to TRBJ2-2; no firm D call. Trimming left V 2 bases short and J 7 bases short, with 8 bases between. From germline, CDR1 is LNHDA and CDR2 SQIVND (reference sequence). CDR3 size: 13 residues. The CDR3 region has the DNA TGTGCCAGTAGTATATGGGGTAACGGGGAGCTGTTTTTT. Residues: CASSIWGNGELFF.

Only a few counts were recorded for this clone. The genes are TRBV5-1 and TRBJ2-7; 14 bases align to TRBD2. The junction had 4 bases not matched to a gene; V was cut back by 4 bases and J by 4 bases. The CDR3 loop spans 15 amino acids. Germline CDR1 reads SGHRS; CDR2 reads YFSETQ. The CDR3 here is CASSLGLAGGYEQYF. CDR3 bases: TGCGCCAGCAGCCTCGGACTAGCGGGGGGATACGAGCAGTACTTC.

The rearrangement links TRBV28 to TRBJ1-2; D may be TRBD1 (6 bases). The CDR3 sequence is 15 residues long. V was cut by 10 bases and J by 8 bases, with 26 bases left in between. CDR1 and CDR2 (germline): MDHEN, SYDVKM. This chain's CDR3 is CATRQENVPVRGYTF. CDR3 DNA sequence: TGTGCCACCAGACAGGAGAACGTCCCTGTCCGCGGCTACACCTTC.

This clone was observed a few times. The chain combines TRBV5-1 with TRBJ1-2, with TRBD1 identical over 8 bases. Germline V lookup: CDR1 SGHRS, CDR2 YFSETQ. There are 13 residues in the CDR3. V lost 0 bases to trimming and J lost 7 bases; unmatched junction nucleotides: 2. This CDR3 is CASSLGTGPGYTF. CDR3 nucleotides: TGCGCCAGCAGCTTGGGGACAGGGCCTGGCTACACCTTC.

The J gene is TRBJ2-7, the V gene TRBV7-9, with D perhaps TRBD2 (5 bases). This CDR3 has 14 residues. Germline assignment: CDR1 SEHNR and CDR2 FQNEAQ (reference sequence). Trimming removed 5 bases from V and 1 base from J, with 12 bases in between. CDR3 region: CASSPLRGSYEQYF. The CDR3 nucleotides read TGTGCCAGCAGCCCACTCCGGGGATCCTACGAGCAGTACTTC.

This clone turned up a few times. The chain links TRBV11-2 to TRBJ2-1; no firm D call. Germline V gene data show CDR1 as SGHAT and CDR2 as FQNNGV. Trimming stripped 5 bases from V and 0 bases from J, with 14 bases between. CDR3 length equals 16 residues. The CDR3 DNA is TGTGCCAGCAGCCATAGTTTTGGTCTCTCCTACAATGAGCAGTTCTTC. Its translation is CASSHSFGLSYNEQFF. Looking up the rest from reference TRBV11-2 and TRBJ2-1 gives the full variable domain: EAGVAQSPRYKIIEKRQSVAFWCNPISGHATLYWYQQILGQGPKLLIQFQNNGVVDDSQLPKDRFSAERLKGVDSTLKIQPAKLEDSAVYLCASSHSFGLSYNEQFFGPGTRLTVL.

The chain uses TRBV4-1 and TRBJ2-7; no firm D call. The CDR3 runs to 14 residues. The germline CDR1 and CDR2 sequences are MGHRA and YSYEKL. Trimming stripped 3 bases from V and 2 bases from J, with 11 bases between. CDR3 loop: CASSQGGRAYEQYF. CDR3 coding DNA: TGCGCCAGCAGCCAGGGTGGCCGAGCCTACGAGCAGTACTTC.

DNA for the CDR3: TGCGCCAGCAGTCAGGGGATTGGGGCCGGGGAGCTGTTTTTT. Its protein product is CASSQGIGAGELFF. The chain links TRBV10-2 to TRBJ2-2; TRBD1 is a possible D gene (6 bases). Per the germline V gene, CDR1 is WSHSY and CDR2 is SAAADI. Trimming left V 5 bases short and J 6 bases short, with 13 bases between. The CDR3 consists of 14 residues.

V gene TRBV27 combines with J gene TRBJ1-2; TRBD1 matches 8 bases. J gave up 4 bases and V 8 bases, and 9 bases lay outside the gene matches. CDR1 and CDR2 (germline): MNHEY, SMNVEV (reference sequence). The CDR3 is 14 residues long. The CDR3, as DNA: TGTGCCAGCTCCAGGACAGGGCCAATCTATGGCTACACCTTC. Its protein is CASSRTGPIYGYTF.

The V call is TRBV29-1, the J call TRBJ1-1, with D unresolved. The CDR3 loop spans 14 amino acids. CDR1 and CDR2 from the germline V gene are SQVTM and ANQGSEA. V was shortened by 2 bases and J by 0 bases, with 10 bases between the two germline ends. The CDR3 nucleotides are TGCAGCGTTGAATTGGGCAGACTGAACACTGAAGCTTTCTTT. This codes for CSVELGRLNTEAFF. Full variable domain (outside the CDR3, taken from reference TRBV29-1 and TRBJ1-1): SAVISQKPSRDICQRGTSLTIQCQVDSQVTMMFWYRQQPGQSLTLIATANQGSEATYESGFVIDKFPISRPNLTFSTLTVSNMSPEDSSIYLCSVELGRLNTEAFFGQGTRLTVV.

This chain connects TRBV6-5 to TRBJ1-2; possibly TRBD1 for D (5 bases). V shed 4 bases and J shed 6 bases, with 9 bases lying between them. Germline V CDR1 and CDR2: MNHEY, SVGAGI. CDR3 length equals 12 residues. The CDR3 sequence is CASSSIRDGYTF. In DNA, the CDR3 is TGTGCCAGCAGTTCGATCAGGGATGGCTACACCTTC.

The rearrangement links TRBV28 to TRBJ2-5; no definite D call. V was clipped by 5 bases and J by 2 bases, with 3 bases between them. Germline V gene sequence: CDR1 MDHEN, CDR2 SYDVKM. The CDR3 has 11 residues. CDR3 coding DNA: TGTGCCAGCAGTCAACAAGAGACCCAGTACTTC. Translation gives CASSQQETQYF.

The V and J genes are TRBV6-5 and TRBJ2-7; possibly TRBD2 for D (5 bases). V was shortened by 5 bases and J by 0 bases, with 14 bases between the two germline ends. This CDR3 comprises 15 residues. Per the germline V gene, CDR1 is MNHEY and CDR2 is SVGAGI. The CDR3 coding sequence is TGTGCCAGCAGTCCCGGACTGCCGCCCTCCTACGAGCAGTACTTC. Translated: CASSPGLPPSYEQYF.

The rearrangement links TRBV7-8 to TRBJ2-1, with D perhaps matching TRBD1 (6 bases). The CDR3 runs to 11 residues. CDR1 and CDR2 (germline): SGHVS, FQNEAQ. The germline V and J ends were trimmed by 5 bases and 10 bases, with 9 bases remaining between them. The CDR3 loop is CASSPGTEQFF. CDR3 nucleotides: TGTGCCAGCAGCCCCGGGACAGAGCAGTTCTTC.

This clone was counted a few times. The chain joins TRBV25-1 to TRBJ1-4; 8 bases fit TRBD1. The CDR3 has 15 residues. Germline CDR1 reads MGHDK; CDR2 reads SYGVNS. V shed 5 bases, J shed 2 bases, and the junction held 4 bases outside the gene matches. The CDR3 region is CASSRAGGTNEKLFF. CDR3 DNA: TGTGCCAGCAGTAGGGCAGGGGGCACTAATGAAAAACTGTTTTTT.

V and J are TRBV15 and TRBJ1-3; D is unclear. This CDR3 region has 12 residues. Trimming stripped 1 base from V and 4 bases from J, with 2 bases between. Germline loops: CDR1 LNHNV, CDR2 YYDKDF (reference sequence). This CDR3 is CATSRAGNTIYF. In DNA form, the CDR3 reads TGTGCCACCAGCAGAGCCGGAAACACCATATATTTT.

As for this clone: The same CDR3 arises from other DNA sequences in this sample as well. The chain combines TRBV5-1 with TRBJ1-3, with D tentatively TRBD1 (5 bases). The CDR3 covers 15 residues. The V end was cut by 8 bases, the J end by 2 bases, with 17 bases between. Looked up from germline, CDR1 is SGHRS and CDR2 is YFSETQ. The DNA of the CDR3 is TGCGCCAGTAGCGAATCAGGGAGAACTGGAAACACCATATATTTT. It codes for CASSESGRTGNTIYF.

The CDR3 bases are TGCGCCAGTACCAGGGACAGTCAACTAGGTGAAAAACTGTTTTTT. This gives the protein CASTRDSQLGEKLFF. The chain carries TRBV5-1 and TRBJ1-4; 7 positions match TRBD1. Per germline, CDR1 SGHRS and CDR2 YFSETQ. The J segment lost 7 bases and the V segment lost 8 bases, leaving 14 bases of the junction unmatched. The CDR3 length is 15 residues.